The TCR beta chain under discussion was sequenced for a study of cytomegalovirus exposure and HLA in healthy donors. Germline CDR1 and CDR2: MDHEN and SYDVKM. This CDR3 is built from 14 residues. Trimming pared 1 base from V and 2 bases from J, leaving 8 bases between. As concerns this clone: As yet, its antigen is unknown.

Broader study findings: TCR clusters originating in the first cohort tended to co-occur in the 120 validation repertoires, according to a later analysis.

Generated by immunoSEQ multiplex PCR, the TCRdb table keeps only in-frame clones and is missing some. The data hold under 250,000 clones, with about nine tenths observed a single time. The receptor comes from a woman younger than 30 in good health and CMV-seronegative. This rearrangement joins TRBV28 to TRBJ1-1, with D uncertain. Sequencing was performed on PBMCs. Here the CDR3 reads CASSLLSRNTEAFF. DNA for the CDR3: TGTGCCAGCAGTTTATTGAGTCGAAACACTGAAGCTTTCTTT.